This is a list of T cell receptor beta chains from one sample in a study of T-cell reconstitution after alpha-beta-depleted transplantation in children. One entry per CDR3 protein, called by TCRdb with MiXCR from the PCR reads. The table records almost 500,000 distinct CDR3 sequences, about 11% of them present only once. Sample: PBMCs, taken before TCRalphabeta/CD19-depleted stem cell transplant. These receptors originate from a child aged 2-9 years with inherited bone marrow failure, due to receive a stem cell transplant. Both conserved end residues are trimmed from each CDR3. Fields, in order: clone size, J gene, V gene, D gene, CDR3 protein. A D gene is named only where the DNA matches it firmly. The size entry is marked missing in some rows and otherwise reads once, few, many or a size class.

clone size: many
J gene: TRBJ2-7
V gene: TRBV29-1
D gene: -
CDR3 protein: SVEVEQNEQY

clone size: few
J gene: TRBJ2-1
V gene: TRBV20-1
D gene: -
CDR3 protein: SASRPTLQF

clone size: many
J gene: TRBJ2-5
V gene: TRBV27
D gene: -
CDR3 protein: ASAPRGGTQY

clone size: many
J gene: TRBJ1-1
V gene: TRBV7-2
D gene: TRBD1
CDR3 protein: ASSPRGVDTEAF

clone size: -
J gene: TRBJ2-7
V gene: TRBV27
D gene: TRBD1
CDR3 protein: ASSGGQGPNEQY

clone size: many
J gene: TRBJ2-7
V gene: TRBV11-2
D gene: TRBD2
CDR3 protein: ASSGRTSGYEQY

clone size: few
J gene: TRBJ2-7
V gene: TRBV11-2
D gene: -
CDR3 protein: ASSLVGLAPSYEQY

clone size: -
J gene: TRBJ2-6
V gene: TRBV4-3
D gene: -
CDR3 protein: ASSSMAGSVLT

clone size: many
J gene: TRBJ2-1
V gene: TRBV27
D gene: TRBD2
CDR3 protein: ASARGTSGSDEQF

clone size: many
J gene: TRBJ2-7
V gene: TRBV27
D gene: -
CDR3 protein: ASSLRFPYEQY

clone size: -
J gene: TRBJ2-7
V gene: TRBV7-6
D gene: TRBD1
CDR3 protein: ASSLGQGVTYEQY

clone size: many
J gene: TRBJ2-4
V gene: TRBV6-8
D gene: TRBD2
CDR3 protein: ASSLSQRGPEIAKNIQY

clone size: many
J gene: TRBJ2-1
V gene: TRBV20-1
D gene: TRBD2
CDR3 protein: SAPRGLAAYNEQF

clone size: many
J gene: TRBJ1-2
V gene: TRBV20-1
D gene: -
CDR3 protein: SANTDGRYGYT

clone size: many
J gene: TRBJ1-5
V gene: TRBV12-3/TRBV12-4
D gene: TRBD1
CDR3 protein: ASSDRVNQPQH

clone size: many
J gene: TRBJ2-5
V gene: TRBV12-3/TRBV12-4
D gene: -
CDR3 protein: ASTDGILQTQY

clone size: many
J gene: TRBJ2-5
V gene: TRBV3-1
D gene: -
CDR3 protein: ASSQGVRGGGETQY

clone size: many
J gene: TRBJ1-2
V gene: TRBV4-3
D gene: TRBD1
CDR3 protein: ASSQRADRGRLYGYT

clone size: few
J gene: TRBJ2-7
V gene: TRBV6-6
D gene: TRBD1
CDR3 protein: ASERDRVDEQY

clone size: many
J gene: TRBJ2-1
V gene: TRBV6-2/TRBV6-3
D gene: TRBD2
CDR3 protein: ASGDASGDYNEQF

clone size: many
J gene: TRBJ2-1
V gene: TRBV6-2/TRBV6-3
D gene: -
CDR3 protein: ASSYSSRAVEQF

clone size: -
J gene: TRBJ2-7
V gene: TRBV12-3/TRBV12-4
D gene: -
CDR3 protein: ASTHGAGRGAYEQY

clone size: many
J gene: TRBJ1-6
V gene: TRBV20-1
D gene: -
CDR3 protein: SPGRGGTLH

clone size: many
J gene: TRBJ1-5
V gene: TRBV20-1
D gene: -
CDR3 protein: SARRQDSNQPQH

clone size: many
J gene: TRBJ2-7
V gene: TRBV29-1
D gene: -
CDR3 protein: SVEDERGLAYEQY

clone size: few
J gene: TRBJ1-1
V gene: TRBV7-2
D gene: -
CDR3 protein: ASSPRGGRYAEAF

clone size: many
J gene: TRBJ2-7
V gene: TRBV12-3/TRBV12-4
D gene: -
CDR3 protein: ASRVRVGSSSYEQY

clone size: many
J gene: TRBJ2-2
V gene: TRBV9
D gene: -
CDR3 protein: ASSLQGGGGELF

clone size: many
J gene: TRBJ1-2
V gene: TRBV20-1
D gene: -
CDR3 protein: SARLWAPYGYT

clone size: many
J gene: TRBJ2-7
V gene: TRBV6-5
D gene: TRBD2
CDR3 protein: ASSYSGGTSGDYEQY

clone size: many
J gene: TRBJ2-5
V gene: TRBV11-1
D gene: TRBD1
CDR3 protein: ASSLPISGTGGTGTQY

clone size: many
J gene: TRBJ2-1
V gene: TRBV20-1
D gene: TRBD2
CDR3 protein: SARDLFTSSGRENEQF

clone size: few
J gene: TRBJ2-7
V gene: TRBV7-9
D gene: TRBD2
CDR3 protein: ASSVPLAGGFNEQY

clone size: many
J gene: TRBJ2-7
V gene: TRBV24-1
D gene: TRBD2
CDR3 protein: ATSDGTSGTYEQY

clone size: many
J gene: TRBJ2-3
V gene: TRBV4-3
D gene: -
CDR3 protein: ASSQEIFSTDTQY

clone size: -
J gene: TRBJ2-3
V gene: TRBV2
D gene: -
CDR3 protein: ASQARTSTDTQY

clone size: many
J gene: TRBJ2-5
V gene: TRBV5-1
D gene: -
CDR3 protein: ASKTQGFGDETQY

clone size: many
J gene: TRBJ1-2
V gene: TRBV7-9
D gene: -
CDR3 protein: ASSLFRGYT

clone size: many
J gene: TRBJ2-5
V gene: TRBV4-3
D gene: TRBD2
CDR3 protein: ASSPIAGTGETQY

clone size: -
J gene: TRBJ1-1
V gene: TRBV19
D gene: TRBD1
CDR3 protein: ASSQTGTGVATEAF

clone size: many
J gene: TRBJ2-3
V gene: TRBV18
D gene: -
CDR3 protein: ASSPVRQSTDTQY

clone size: -
J gene: TRBJ2-1
V gene: TRBV7-7
D gene: -
CDR3 protein: ASSLEGGGSRQF

clone size: many
J gene: TRBJ2-1
V gene: TRBV15
D gene: -
CDR3 protein: ATSSDPNIYNEQF

clone size: -
J gene: TRBJ2-3
V gene: TRBV7-9
D gene: -
CDR3 protein: ASSLGMTDTQY

clone size: many
J gene: TRBJ2-7
V gene: TRBV7-4
D gene: -
CDR3 protein: ASSLASGTGTYEQY

clone size: many
J gene: TRBJ2-7
V gene: TRBV12-3/TRBV12-4
D gene: TRBD2
CDR3 protein: ASSPGLAGGPRDEQY

clone size: many
J gene: TRBJ1-2
V gene: TRBV12-5
D gene: -
CDR3 protein: APPPQGHYGYT

clone size: -
J gene: TRBJ2-7
V gene: TRBV5-1
D gene: TRBD1
CDR3 protein: ASSSTGVHYEQY

clone size: many
J gene: TRBJ2-5
V gene: TRBV4-3
D gene: -
CDR3 protein: ASSQDEGGAETQY

clone size: many
J gene: TRBJ2-1
V gene: TRBV6-2/TRBV6-3
D gene: -
CDR3 protein: ASSDGVDYNEQF

clone size: many
J gene: TRBJ1-2
V gene: TRBV7-9
D gene: -
CDR3 protein: ASSLSDNYGYT

clone size: many
J gene: TRBJ2-7
V gene: TRBV7-8
D gene: -
CDR3 protein: ASSPPGGGSEQY

clone size: -
J gene: TRBJ2-2
V gene: TRBV27
D gene: -
CDR3 protein: ASSHGGGLSTGELF

clone size: -
J gene: TRBJ2-3
V gene: TRBV12-3/TRBV12-4
D gene: TRBD2
CDR3 protein: AISYGTSGTDTQY